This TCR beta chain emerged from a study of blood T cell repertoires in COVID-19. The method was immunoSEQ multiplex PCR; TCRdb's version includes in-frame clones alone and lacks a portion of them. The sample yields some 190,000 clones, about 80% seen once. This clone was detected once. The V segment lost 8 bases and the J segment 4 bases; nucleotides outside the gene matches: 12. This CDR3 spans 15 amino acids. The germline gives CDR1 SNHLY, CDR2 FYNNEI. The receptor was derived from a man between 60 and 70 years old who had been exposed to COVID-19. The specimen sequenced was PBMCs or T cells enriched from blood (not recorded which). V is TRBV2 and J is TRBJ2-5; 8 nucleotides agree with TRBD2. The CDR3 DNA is TGTGCCAGCCTCTACCAGCGGGGGTGGGGAGAGACCCAGTACTTC. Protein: CASLYQRGWGETQYF.